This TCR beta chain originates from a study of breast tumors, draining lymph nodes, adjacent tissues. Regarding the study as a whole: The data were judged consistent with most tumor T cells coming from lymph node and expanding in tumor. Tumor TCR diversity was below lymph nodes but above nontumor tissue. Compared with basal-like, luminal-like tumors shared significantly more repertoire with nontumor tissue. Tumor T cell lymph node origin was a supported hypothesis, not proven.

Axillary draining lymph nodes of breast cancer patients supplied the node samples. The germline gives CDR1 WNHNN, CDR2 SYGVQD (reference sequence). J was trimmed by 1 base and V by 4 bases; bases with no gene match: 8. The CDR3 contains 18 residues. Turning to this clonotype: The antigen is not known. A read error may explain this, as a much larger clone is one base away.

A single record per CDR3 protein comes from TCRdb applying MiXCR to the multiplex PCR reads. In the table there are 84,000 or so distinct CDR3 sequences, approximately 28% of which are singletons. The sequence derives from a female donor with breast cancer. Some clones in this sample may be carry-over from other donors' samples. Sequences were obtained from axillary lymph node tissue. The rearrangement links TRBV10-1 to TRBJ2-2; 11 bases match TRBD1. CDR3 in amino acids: CASSVRDRGVVNTGELFF. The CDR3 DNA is TGCGCCAGCAGTGTCCGGGACAGGGGGGTCGTGAACACCGGGGAGCTGTTTTTT.